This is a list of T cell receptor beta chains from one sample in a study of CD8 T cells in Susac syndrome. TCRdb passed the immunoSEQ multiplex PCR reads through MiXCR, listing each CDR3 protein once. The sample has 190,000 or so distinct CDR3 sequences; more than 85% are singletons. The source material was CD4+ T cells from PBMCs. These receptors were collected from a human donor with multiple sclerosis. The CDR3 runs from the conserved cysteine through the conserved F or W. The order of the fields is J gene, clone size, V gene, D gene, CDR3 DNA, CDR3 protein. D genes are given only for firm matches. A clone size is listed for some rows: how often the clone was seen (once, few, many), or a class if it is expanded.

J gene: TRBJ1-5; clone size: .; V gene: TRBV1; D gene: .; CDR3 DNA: TGCACCCAGTACGGCAATCAGCCCCAGCATTTT; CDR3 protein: CTQYGNQPQHF
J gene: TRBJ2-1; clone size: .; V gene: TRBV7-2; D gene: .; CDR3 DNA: TGTGCCAGCAGCGGGGGGTTGGCGTCCAATGAGCAGTTCTTC; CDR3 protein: CASSGGLASNEQFF
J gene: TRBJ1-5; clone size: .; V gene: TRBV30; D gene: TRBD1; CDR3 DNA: TGTGCCTGGAGCCCGGGACAGACATATCAGCCCCAGCATTTT; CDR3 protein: CAWSPGQTYQPQHF
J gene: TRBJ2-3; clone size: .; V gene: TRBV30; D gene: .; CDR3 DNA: TGTGCCTGGAGTGTACACCTGTATAGCACAGATACGCAGTATTTT; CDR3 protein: CAWSVHLYSTDTQYF
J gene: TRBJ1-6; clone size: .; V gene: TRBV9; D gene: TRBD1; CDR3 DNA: TGTGCCAGCAGCGCCGGGACAGAAAATTCACCCCTCCACTTT; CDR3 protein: CASSAGTENSPLHF
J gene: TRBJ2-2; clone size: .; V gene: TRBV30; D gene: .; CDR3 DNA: TGTGCCTGGCGGTCGAGGTTGGGCCCGGTAGGCACCGGGGAGCTGTTTTTT; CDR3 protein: CAWRSRLGPVGTGELFF
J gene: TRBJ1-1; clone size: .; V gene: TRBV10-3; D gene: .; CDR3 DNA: TGTGCCATCAGTGAAAGGCAGGTCGACGCTGAAGCTTTCTTT; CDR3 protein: CAISERQVDAEAFF
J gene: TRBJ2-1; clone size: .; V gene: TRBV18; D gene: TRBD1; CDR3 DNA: TGTGCCAGCTCACAAGCCGGGACAGGGGTCAATGAGCAGTTCTTC; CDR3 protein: CASSQAGTGVNEQFF
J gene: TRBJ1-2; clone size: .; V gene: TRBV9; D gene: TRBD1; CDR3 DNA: TGTGCCAGCAGCGAAAGGGGACAGACCTATGGCTACACCTTC; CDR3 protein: CASSERGQTYGYTF
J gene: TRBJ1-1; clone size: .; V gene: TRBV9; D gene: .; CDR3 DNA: TGTGCCAGCAGCGCCCCGGGGGTGGGATTGAACACTGAAGCTTTCTTT; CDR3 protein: CASSAPGVGLNTEAFF
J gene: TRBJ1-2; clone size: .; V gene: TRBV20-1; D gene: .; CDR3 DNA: TGCAGTGCTACCGCAAATCCGGAGTATGGCTACACCTTC; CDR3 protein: CSATANPEYGYTF
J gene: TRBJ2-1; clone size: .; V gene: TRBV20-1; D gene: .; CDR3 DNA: TGCAGTGCTAGCGGATCCTACAATGAGCAGTTCTTC; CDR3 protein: CSASGSYNEQFF
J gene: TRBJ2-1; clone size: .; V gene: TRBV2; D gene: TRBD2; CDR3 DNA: TGTGCCAGCAGGCTACTAGCGGGGAGTTACAATGAGCAGTTCTTC; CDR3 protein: CASRLLAGSYNEQFF
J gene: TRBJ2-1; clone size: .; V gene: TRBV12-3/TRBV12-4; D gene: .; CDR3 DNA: TGTGCCAGCAGTTTGCCCGGTGGTCGGGATGAGCAGTTCTTC; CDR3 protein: CASSLPGGRDEQFF
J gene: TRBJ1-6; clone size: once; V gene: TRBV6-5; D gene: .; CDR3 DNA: TGTGCCAGCAGTTACTCAGGCGCAGGTCCCGAGAATTCACCCCTCCACTTT; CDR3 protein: CASSYSGAGPENSPLHF
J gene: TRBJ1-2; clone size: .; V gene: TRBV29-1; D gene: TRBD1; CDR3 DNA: TGCAGCGCCCAAAGACAGGGGCCTGGCTACACCTTC; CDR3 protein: CSAQRQGPGYTF
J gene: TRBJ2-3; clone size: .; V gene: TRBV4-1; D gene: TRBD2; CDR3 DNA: TGCGCCAGCAGCTTCGGGACTACACGCACAGATACGCAGTATTTT; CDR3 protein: CASSFGTTRTDTQYF
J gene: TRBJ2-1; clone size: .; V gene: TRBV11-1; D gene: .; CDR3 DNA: TGTGCCAGCAGCTCCGGAAACAGGGCTATAAGAAATGAGCAGTTCTTC; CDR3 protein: CASSSGNRAIRNEQFF
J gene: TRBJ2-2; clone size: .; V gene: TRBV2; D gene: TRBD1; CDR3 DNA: TGTGCCAGCAGGGACAGGGGCTCCATCCAATTTTACACCGGGGAGCTGTTTTTT; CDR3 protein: CASRDRGSIQFYTGELFF
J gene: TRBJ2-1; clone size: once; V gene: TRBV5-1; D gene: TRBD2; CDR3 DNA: TGCGCCACCCAAGCGGGGGCCTCCTACAATGAGCAGTTCTTC; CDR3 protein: CATQAGASYNEQFF
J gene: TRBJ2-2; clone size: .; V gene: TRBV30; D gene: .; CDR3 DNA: TGTGCCTGGATCGGTCACAGCTATACCGGGGAGCTGTTTTTT; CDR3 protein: CAWIGHSYTGELFF
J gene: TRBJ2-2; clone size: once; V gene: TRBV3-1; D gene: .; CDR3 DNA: TGTGCCAGCAGCCAGGGAATCGCGAACACCGGGGAGCTGTTTTTT; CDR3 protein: CASSQGIANTGELFF
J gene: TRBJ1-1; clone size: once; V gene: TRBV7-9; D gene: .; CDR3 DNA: TGTGCCAGCAGCCCGTCCTCCTCCGGGTTT; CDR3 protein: CASSPSSSGF
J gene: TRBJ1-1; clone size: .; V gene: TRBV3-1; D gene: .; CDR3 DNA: TGTGCCAGCAGCCAAGAGTCGCTCGGGACCACTGAAGCTTTCTTT; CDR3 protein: CASSQESLGTTEAFF
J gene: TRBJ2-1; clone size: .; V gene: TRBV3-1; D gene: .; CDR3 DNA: TGTGCCAGCAGCCAAGATGGGGACGTCTACAATGAGCAGTTCTTC; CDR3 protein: CASSQDGDVYNEQFF
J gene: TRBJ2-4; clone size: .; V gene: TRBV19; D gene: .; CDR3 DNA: TGTGCCAGTAGTCCGACGGGCGACATTCAGTACTTC; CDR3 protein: CASSPTGDIQYF
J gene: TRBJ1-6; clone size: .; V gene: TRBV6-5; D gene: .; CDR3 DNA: TGTGCCACCTTCAGGACAACTAATTCACCCCTCCACTTT; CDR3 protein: CATFRTTNSPLHF
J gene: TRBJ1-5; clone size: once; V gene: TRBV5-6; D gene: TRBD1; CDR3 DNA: TGTGCCAGCAGCCGAAAACCAGGACAGGGGGAACCCCAGCATTTT; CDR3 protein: CASSRKPGQGEPQHF
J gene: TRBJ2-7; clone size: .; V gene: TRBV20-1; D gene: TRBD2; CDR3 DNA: TGCAGTGCTAGACCCCTCATCTCGACTAGCGGGGGCTACGAGCAGTACTTC; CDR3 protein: CSARPLISTSGGYEQYF
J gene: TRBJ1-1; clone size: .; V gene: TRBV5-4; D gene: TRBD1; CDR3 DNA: TGTGCCAGCAGCAATAGGGGGCGAGACACTGAAGCTTTCTTT; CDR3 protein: CASSNRGRDTEAFF
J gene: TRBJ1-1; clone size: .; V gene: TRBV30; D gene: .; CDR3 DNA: TGTGCCTGGAGTTCGGACTGGGGGAACACTGAAGCTTTCTTT; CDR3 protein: CAWSSDWGNTEAFF
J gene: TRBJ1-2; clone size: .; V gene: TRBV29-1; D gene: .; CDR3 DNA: TGCAGCGCTTCTCGGACAGTCCTCTATGGCTACACCTTC; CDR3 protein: CSASRTVLYGYTF
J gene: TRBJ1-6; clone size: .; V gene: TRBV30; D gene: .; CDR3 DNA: TGTGCCTGGAGTTTGGGGTCACCCCTCCACTTT; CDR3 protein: CAWSLGSPLHF
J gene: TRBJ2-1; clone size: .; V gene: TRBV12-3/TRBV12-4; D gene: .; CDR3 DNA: TGTGCCAGCAGTCACCAGGGGAAAGATGGGTTCTTC; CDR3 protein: CASSHQGKDGFF
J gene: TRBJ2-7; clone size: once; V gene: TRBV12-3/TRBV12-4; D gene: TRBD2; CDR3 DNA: TGTGCCAGCAGTCCCCGGACTAGCGGTTCCTACGAGCAGTACTTC; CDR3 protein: CASSPRTSGSYEQYF
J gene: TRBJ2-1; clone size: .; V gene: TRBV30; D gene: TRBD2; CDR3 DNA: TGTGCCTGGGGACTAGCGGGGGGGCCGGGTCCTAATGAGCAGTTCTTC; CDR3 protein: CAWGLAGGPGPNEQFF
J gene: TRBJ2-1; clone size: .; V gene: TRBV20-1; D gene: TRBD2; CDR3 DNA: TGCAGTGCTAGGCGGGGGGGAAATGAGCAGTTCTTC; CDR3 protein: CSARRGGNEQFF
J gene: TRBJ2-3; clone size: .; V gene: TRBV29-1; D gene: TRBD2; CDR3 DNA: TGCAGCGTTGAGAGGGGCGGGGGGGCCCCAGATACGCAGTATTTT; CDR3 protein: CSVERGGGAPDTQYF
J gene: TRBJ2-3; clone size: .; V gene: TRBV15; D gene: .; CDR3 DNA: TGTGCCACCAGCAGAGGGGGGGTAGGTGCAGATACGCAGTATTTT; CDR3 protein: CATSRGGVGADTQYF
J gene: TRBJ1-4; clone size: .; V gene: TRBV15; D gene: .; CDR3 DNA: TGTGCCACCAGCAGAGAATTTAATGAAAAACTGTTTTTT; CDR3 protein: CATSREFNEKLFF
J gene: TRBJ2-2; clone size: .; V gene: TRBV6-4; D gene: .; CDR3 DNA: TGTGCCAGCAGTCCCCAGGTGATAGCCGGGGAGCTGTTTTTT; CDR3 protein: CASSPQVIAGELFF
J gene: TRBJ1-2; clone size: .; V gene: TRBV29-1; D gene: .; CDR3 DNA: TGCAGCGTTGAACAGGCCTATGGCTACACCTTC; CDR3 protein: CSVEQAYGYTF
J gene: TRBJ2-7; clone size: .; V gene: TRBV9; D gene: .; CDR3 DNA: TGTGCCAGCAGCGTAGACCACAGCTCCTACGAGCAGTACTTC; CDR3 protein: CASSVDHSSYEQYF
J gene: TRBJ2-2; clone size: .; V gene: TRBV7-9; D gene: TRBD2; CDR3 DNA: TGTGCCAGCAGCTTAGCCCGCGGGGGGAACACCGGGGAGCTGTTTTTT; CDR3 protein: CASSLARGGNTGELFF
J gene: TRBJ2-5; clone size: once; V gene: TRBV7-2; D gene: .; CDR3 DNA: TGTGCCAGCAGCACACACCCAGACCCGACAGTGTACCAAGAGACCCAGTACTTC; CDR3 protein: CASSTHPDPTVYQETQYF
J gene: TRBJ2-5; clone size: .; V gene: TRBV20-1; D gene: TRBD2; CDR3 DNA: TGCAGTGCTAGCGGTTCTAGCGGGGGCGAGACCCAGTACTTC; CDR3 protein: CSASGSSGGETQYF
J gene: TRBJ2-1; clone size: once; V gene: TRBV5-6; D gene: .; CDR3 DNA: TGTGCCAGCAGCCGGACCGTTGAGCAGTTCTTC; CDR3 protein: CASSRTVEQFF
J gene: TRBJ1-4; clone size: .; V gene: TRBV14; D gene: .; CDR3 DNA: TGTGCCAGCAGCGGCCAGTGGCGTGAAAAACTGTTTTTT; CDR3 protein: CASSGQWREKLFF